The entry below describes one T cell receptor (beta chain). In the authors' workflow: Reference gene primer amplification gave estimated nucleated cell counts. The protocol was immunoSEQ multiplex PCR, while the TCRdb copy is restricted to in-frame clones and leaves out a portion. The V and J calls and the clone size are those of that table, but D and trimming were determined from the DNA. The sample carries approximately 93,000 clones, approximately 87% recorded once. The sample comes from a study of blood T cell repertoires in COVID-19. On the study more broadly: Sites across the United States, Italy and Spain contributed samples from acute and convalescent COVID-19.

The V gene's germline CDR1 is SEHNR and CDR2 FQNEAQ (reference sequence). CDR3 length: 15 residues. V was cut by 2 bases and J by 5 bases, with 16 bases left in between. The chain has TRBV7-9 and TRBJ2-7; D call uncertain. Sequencing was carried out using peripheral blood. The clonotype comes from a human donor in a cohort sampled during active COVID-19. CDR3 in amino acids: CASSLNMTERNEQYF. The DNA for the CDR3 is TGTGCCAGCAGCTTAAATATGACGGAGAGGAACGAGCAGTACTTC.